Included here is one T cell receptor (beta chain) sequence, with context. Its cognate antigen has yet to be identified. No per-base quality is available; no much larger clone lies one base away. The library relied on 5' RACE. The listed sequencing device is NextSeq 500. In the TCR library protocol, unique molecular identifiers were attached to individual cDNA molecules to correct for PCR bias and sequencing error. TCR alpha and beta chains were both sequenced, and the abundances of alpha and beta sequences in each sample were closely correlated with each other. The study's processing was this. V gene, J gene and CDR3 annotation of TCR sequences was performed with Decombinator V4. TCRs were defined as expanded if a significant change between any two time points was detected under a Poisson model with p below 0.0001. Abundances of TCRs were expressed as counts per million after normalisation to the total number of TCRs sequenced in each sample. TRAV1-2 paired with TRAJ12, TRAJ20 or TRAJ33 defined MAIT TCRs, while TRAV10 paired with TRAJ18 defined iNKT TCRs. VDJdb, accessed 1 November 2021, was searched for CMV, EBV and SARS-CoV-2 annotated TCRs, with TCRs annotated for multiple antigens excluded. TCRdb reprocessed the public reads (quality trimming at Q25 with fastp, clone calling with MiXCR) and kept in-frame beta chains. Each entry merges the rows of one CDR3 protein and shows their most common DNA and genes. It is TCRdb's table, rather than the study itself, that gives the V and J calls and clone size. The sample yields approximately 90,000 distinct CDR3 sequences; approximately 12% were counted once. The ten top clones hold 3.5% to 5% of the sample.

Set within a cohort of healthcare workers in London, UK, this nested case-control study involved weekly PCR testing of nasopharyngeal swabs along with blood sampling. Healthcare workers were enrolled in the week of the UK lockdown, from 23 to 31 March 2020, and were followed every week for up to roughly 15 weeks. This entry belongs to a study of early T cells in non-severe SARS-CoV-2 infection (dated by TCRdb to the early 2020s). With respect to the entire study: Because TCR sequencing was done on bulk RNA from unsorted whole blood, the alpha and beta chains could not be paired.

The paper as a whole reports these results and caveats: Matching against VDJdb was skewed toward anti-spike CD8 responses, likely underestimated virus-specific expansions, and missed private and CD4 specificities.

The V end loses 6 bases and the J end loses 1 base, and a stretch of 9 bases separates them. The cysteine opens and the phenylalanine closes a CDR3 of 13 amino acids. CDR3 DNA only is kept here, 39 bases in frame from base 1. The germline V gene specifies SGHAT as CDR1 and FQNNGV as CDR2. The specimen comprised whole blood, sampled at baseline. The TCR was taken from an adult who was a healthcare worker with PCR-confirmed SARS-CoV-2 infection or an uninfected control (not recorded which). This chain joins TRBV11-2 to TRBJ2-5; a confident D gene designation cannot be given. The CDR3 protein: CASRRPAQETQYF. The bases read TGTGCCAGCAGAAGGCCGGCCCAAGAGACCCAGTACTTC.